These 30 T cell receptor beta chains originate from one sample sequenced in a study of cytomegalovirus exposure and HLA in healthy donors. Data came from immunoSEQ multiplex PCR; TCRdb stores just in-frame clones and leaves some out. Of a few hundred thousand clones listed, around 87% are singletons. Sample: PBMCs. The receptors originated from a woman under 30 in good health and CMV-seronegative.

The rearrangement joins TRBV6-5 to TRBJ1-3; perhaps TRBD1 as D (5 bases). CDR1 and CDR2 (germline): MNHEY, SVGAGI. This CDR3 spans 15 amino acids. Trimming took 5 bases from V and 4 from J, leaving 15 bases between them. CDR3 amino acids: CASSPAGSYGNTIYF. The CDR3 DNA follows: TGTGCCAGCAGTCCCGCAGGGTCCTACGGAAACACCATATATTTT.

The CDR3 spells CASSFRAGGYRRSYEQYF. The CDR3 region has the DNA TGTGCCAGCAGTTTCCGAGCGGGAGGTTACCGACGCTCCTACGAGCAGTACTTC. The V gene is TRBV28, the J gene TRBJ2-7; the match to TRBD2 covers 9 bases. CDR3 length: 18 amino acids. Germline V gives CDR1 MDHEN, CDR2 SYDVKM. The V gene end was trimmed by 3 bases and the J gene end by 0 bases; junction bases not matched to a gene: 12.

The rearrangement uses TRBV27 and TRBJ2-1; 7 bases map to TRBD1. Germline V gene sequence: CDR1 MNHEY, CDR2 SMNVEV (reference sequence). With V trimmed by 6 bases and J by 6 bases, 17 bases remained unmatched. There are 17 residues in the CDR3. The CDR3 loop reads CASRPLQGQRTSNEQFF. The CDR3 DNA reads TGTGCCAGCAGACCTTTGCAGGGACAGCGGACGTCCAATGAGCAGTTCTTC.

The chain has TRBV5-1 and TRBJ1-2; D not resolved. V was trimmed by 5 bases and J by 4 bases, leaving 15 bases between them. Germline CDR1 reads SGHRS; CDR2 reads YFSETQ. CDR3 size: 14 residues. The CDR3 reads CASRYDGSGYGYTF. In DNA, the CDR3 is TGCGCCAGCAGGTATGACGGGAGCGGCTATGGCTACACCTTC. The complete variable domain, with remaining parts taken from reference TRBV5-1 and TRBJ1-2, reads KAGVTQTPRYLIKTRGQQVTLSCSPISGHRSVSWYQQTPGQGLQFLFEYFSETQRNKGNFPGRFSGRQFSNSRSEMNVSTLELGDSALYLCASRYDGSGYGYTFGSGTRLTVV.

The gene calls are TRBV5-1 and TRBJ2-7; the match to TRBD1 covers 8 bases. Germline CDR1 is SGHRS and CDR2 is YFSETQ. This CDR3 comprises 13 residues. Trimming cost V 4 bases and J 5 bases; bases outside gene matches: 5. CDR3 protein: CASSQKQGDEQYF. As DNA, the CDR3 is TGCGCCAGCAGCCAGAAACAGGGGGACGAGCAGTACTTC.

V usage is TRBV5-4 and J usage is TRBJ2-7, with 7 bases that match TRBD1. This CDR3 contains 14 residues. CDR1 is SGHNT, CDR2 YYREEE, per germline (reference sequence). The junction had 6 bases not matched to a gene; V was cut back by 3 bases and J by 3 bases. CDR3: CASSSPGQSYEQYF. The CDR3, as DNA: TGTGCCAGCAGCTCGCCGGGACAGAGCTACGAGCAGTACTTC.

Details on this clone: This sample also contains other DNA sequences that code for the same CDR3. The gene calls are TRBV5-1 and TRBJ1-6, with 10 bases lining up with TRBD1. This CDR3 is 15 amino acids long. CDR1 and CDR2 from the germline V gene are SGHRS and YFSETQ. Trimming cost V 3 bases and J 5 bases; bases outside gene matches: 2. The CDR3: CASSSGQGNNSPLHF. The DNA of the CDR3 is TGCGCCAGCAGCTCGGGACAGGGGAATAATTCACCCCTCCACTTT.

The rearrangement links TRBV9 to TRBJ1-1, with unresolved D. The CDR3 runs 13 residues. V gave up 3 bases and J gave up 1 base, with 7 bases separating them. Germline V lookup: CDR1 SGDLS, CDR2 YYNGEE. Here the CDR3 reads CASSATGNTEAFF. DNA for the CDR3: TGTGCCAGCAGCGCCACCGGGAACACTGAAGCTTTCTTT.

The chain couples TRBV9 to TRBJ2-1, with 10 bases matching TRBD2. The CDR3 contains 15 residues. Germline V lookup: CDR1 SGDLS, CDR2 YYNGEE. V shed 2 bases and J 5 bases; nucleotides not matched to a gene: 4. CDR3 sequence (DNA): TGTGCCAGCAGCGTCGAAGCGGGAGGGCACAATGAGCAGTTCTTC. Protein: CASSVEAGGHNEQFF.

This clone was observed a single time. This rearrangement joins TRBV2 to TRBJ2-7, with unresolved D. The germline CDR1 and CDR2 sequences are SNHLY and FYNNEI. V lost 7 bases and J 3 bases, leaving 16 bases between the germline ends. CDR3 length: 14 amino acids. The CDR3 sequence is CASKSSLLFYEQYF. The CDR3 nucleotides read TGTGCCAGCAAGAGTTCCTTGCTTTTCTACGAGCAGTACTTC.

This clone was recorded only once. This rearrangement joins TRBV27 to TRBJ2-7; TRBD1 might be the D (6 bases). CDR3 length equals 14 residues. Trimming cost V 2 bases and J 3 bases, with 11 bases left between them. CDR1 is MNHEY and CDR2 is SMNVEV in the germline V gene (reference sequence). The CDR3 bases are TGTGCCAGCAGTTTAATTGGACAGCACTACGAGCAGTACTTC. This codes for CASSLIGQHYEQYF.

This chain joins TRBV19 and TRBJ1-2; 10 nucleotides align to TRBD1. This CDR3 is built from 16 residues. The germline V gene has CDR1 LNHDA and CDR2 SQIVND (reference sequence). With 3 bases clipped from V and 6 bases from J, the junction kept 10 bases outside the gene matches. The CDR3 protein is CASSIPQTGGEHGYTF. Written as DNA, the CDR3 is TGTGCCAGTAGTATTCCTCAGACAGGGGGCGAGCATGGCTACACCTTC.

In this sample, this clone turned up once. This chain joins TRBV5-1 and TRBJ2-2; TRBD1 matches at 7 bases. The V gene end was trimmed by 5 bases and the J gene end by 6 bases; junction bases not matched to a gene: 13. The CDR3 is 16 amino acids. Germline V gene lookup returns CDR1 SGHRS and CDR2 YFSETQ. CDR3 region: CASSRSHRGIAGELFF. CDR3 DNA sequence: TGCGCCAGCAGTCGGAGTCACAGGGGAATAGCCGGGGAGCTGTTTTTT.

V is TRBV6-5 and J is TRBJ2-2, with D possibly being TRBD1 (5 bases). Germline CDR1 is MNHEY and CDR2 is SVGAGI. The CDR3 spans 14 residues. Trimming shortened V by 8 bases and J by 2 bases, and 12 bases separated the two germline ends. The CDR3 spells CASAAGLNTGELFF. The CDR3 DNA reads as TGTGCCAGCGCTGCAGGGTTAAACACCGGGGAGCTGTTTTTT.

The chain recombines TRBV10-2 with TRBJ1-3; possibly TRBD1 for D (6 bases). The germline CDR1 and CDR2 sequences are WSHSY and SAAADI. Trimming took 6 bases from V and 0 from J, leaving 9 bases between them. This CDR3 has 14 amino acids. CDR3 sequence: CASRMDSSGNTIYF. The CDR3 nucleotides are TGCGCCAGCAGGATGGACAGCTCTGGAAACACCATATATTTT.

Only one count was recorded for this clone. The chain employs TRBV2 and TRBJ1-1; tentative D call: TRBD1 (5 bases). Trimming shortened V by 7 bases and J by 0 bases, and 12 bases separated the two germline ends. The CDR3 contains 14 residues. In germline, CDR1 is SNHLY, CDR2 FYNNEI. CDR3 DNA sequence: TGTGCCAGCAATTCCGGGACTCTGAACACTGAAGCTTTCTTT. Translation gives CASNSGTLNTEAFF.

This chain joins TRBV4-3 and TRBJ2-2; a weak D match, TRBD2 (6 bases). CDR1 and CDR2 from the germline V gene are LGHNA and YSLEER. Trimming took off 1 base at V and 0 bases at J, with 15 bases between the two ends. The CDR3 sequence is 18 residues long. The CDR3 nucleotides read TGCGCCAGCAGCCAAGCGGTCTTTGGGGAGGCGAACACCGGGGAGCTGTTTTTT. Protein sequence: CASSQAVFGEANTGELFF.

The DNA for the CDR3 is TGCGCCAGCAGCCACAATAGGGGGGGTCATGGCACAGATACGCAGTATTTT. It yields the protein CASSHNRGGHGTDTQYF. The V call is TRBV4-1, the J call TRBJ2-3; maybe TRBD2 (7 bases). Between the trimmed V and J ends, which lost 3 bases and 1 base, there was a span of 17 bases. Germline-derived CDR1 and CDR2 are MGHRA and YSYEKL. The CDR3 sequence is 17 residues long.

The V and J genes are TRBV28 and TRBJ2-7; TRBD2 aligns across 9 bases. The CDR3 has 16 amino acids. Looked up from germline, CDR1 is MDHEN and CDR2 is SYDVKM. The ends lost 2 bases at V and 3 bases at J; junction bases unmatched: 8. The CDR3 nucleotides read TGTGCCAGCAGTTTAGGGGCCGGGACTAGCTTCTACGAGCAGTACTTC. This translates into CASSLGAGTSFYEQYF.

This chain links TRBV30 with TRBJ1-5, with D unresolved. CDR3 length: 14 amino acids. CDR1 is GTSNPN and CDR2 is SVGIG in the germline V gene (reference sequence). Trimming removed 1 base from V and 1 base from J, with 8 bases in between. This CDR3 reads CAWSADSSNQPQHF. Written as DNA, the CDR3 is TGTGCCTGGAGTGCGGACTCAAGCAATCAGCCCCAGCATTTT.

The chain uses TRBV28 and TRBJ1-2; D not certain. V dropped 7 bases and J dropped 4 bases, with 16 bases sitting between them. The CDR3 covers 14 residues. CDR1 and CDR2 (germline): MDHEN, SYDVKM. This chain's CDR3 is CASTPTAGLYGYTF. Written as DNA, the CDR3 is TGTGCCAGCACCCCCACCGCTGGACTCTATGGCTACACCTTC.

This clone was found once. This sequence joins TRBV28 and TRBJ1-6; D gene unclear. This CDR3 has 11 amino acids. The V gene's germline CDR1 is MDHEN and CDR2 SYDVKM. The germline V and J ends were trimmed by 3 bases and 10 bases, with 4 bases remaining between them. The CDR3 DNA reads as TGTGCCAGCAGTTTTCAATCACCCCTCCACTTT. The encoded protein is CASSFQSPLHF.

The chain has TRBV5-1 and TRBJ2-1, with TRBD1 as a possible D gene (5 bases). Germline V gene data show CDR1 as SGHRS and CDR2 as YFSETQ. The CDR3 sequence is 13 residues long. With 5 bases removed from V and 3 bases from J, the gap between germline ends came to 9 bases. The CDR3 protein is CASRTDSYNEQFF. The CDR3 nucleotides are TGCGCCAGCAGGACTGACAGCTACAATGAGCAGTTCTTC.

J is TRBJ2-1 and V is TRBV29-1; TRBD2 might be the D (6 bases). The CDR3 covers 10 residues. Trimming cost V 5 bases and J 8 bases, with 7 bases left between them. Germline V gene lookup returns CDR1 SQVTM and CDR2 ANQGSEA. Here the CDR3 DNA reads TGCAGCGTTACTAGCTATGAGCAGTTCTTC. Protein sequence: CSVTSYEQFF.

The CDR3 DNA reads as TGTGCCAGCAGTGAAGCGAGAGGAGGACAGAGCGCCAATCAGCCCCAGCATTTT. Residues: CASSEARGGQSANQPQHF. V is TRBV6-1 and J is TRBJ1-5; D may be TRBD1 (6 bases). Looked up from germline, CDR1 is MNHNS and CDR2 is SASEGT. The CDR3 is 18 amino acids. Trimming took 0 bases from V and 3 from J, leaving 18 bases between them.

This chain joins TRBV11-2 and TRBJ2-3; 7 positions agree with TRBD1. V dropped 0 bases and J dropped 2; count of bases not matched to a gene: 2. The CDR3 extends over 15 amino acids. Germline CDR1 SGHAT, CDR2 FQNNGV. CDR3 protein: CASSLEDRDTDTQYF. The CDR3 nucleotides read TGTGCCAGCAGCTTAGAAGACAGGGACACAGATACGCAGTATTTT.

The chain joins TRBV7-9 to TRBJ2-7, with D possibly being TRBD2 (6 bases). This CDR3 comprises 11 residues. Germline V CDR1 and CDR2: SEHNR, FQNEAQ (reference sequence). The DNA of the CDR3 is TGTGCTTTAGCGGAGAACTACGAGCAGTACTTC. Translation gives CALAENYEQYF.

The rearrangement joins TRBV28 to TRBJ2-7, with 7 bases identical to TRBD2. The CDR3 extends over 13 amino acids. J lost 6 bases, V lost 6 bases, and 8 bases had no gene match. Germline CDR1 is MDHEN and CDR2 is SYDVKM. CDR3 in DNA: TGTGCCAGCAGCCGGGTAAGGGAGGGCGAGCAGTACTTC. Protein sequence: CASSRVREGEQYF.

V gene TRBV28 combines with J gene TRBJ2-6; 7 bases line up with TRBD1. Losses at the gene ends were 3 bases for V and 0 bases for J; bases not matched to a gene: 17. The CDR3 runs 21 residues. The V gene's germline CDR1 is MDHEN and CDR2 SYDVKM. The chain's CDR3 is CASSFGTERVWVGSGANVLTF. Here the CDR3 DNA reads TGTGCCAGCAGTTTTGGGACAGAGCGCGTCTGGGTGGGCTCTGGGGCCAACGTCCTGACTTTC.

This chain joins TRBV28 and TRBJ2-5; TRBD1 matches at 7 bases. Germline lookup yields CDR1 MDHEN and CDR2 SYDVKM. V trimming: 6 bases; J trimming: 3 bases; junction bases outside the gene matches: 10. This CDR3 contains 15 residues. In DNA form, the CDR3 reads TGTGCCAGCAGCGTAGAGGGGGCATCGGAAGAGACCCAGTACTTC. This codes for CASSVEGASEETQYF.